This TCR beta chain was sequenced during a study of T cells in Graves' hyperthyroidism and ophthalmopathy. In the case of this clonotype: Its antigen is unknown.

Trimming cost V 8 bases and J 4 bases; bases outside gene matches: 6. Germline assignment: CDR1 MNHNS and CDR2 SASEGT. The CDR3 loop spans 13 amino acids. TCR beta CDR3 sequences were amplified from RNA transcripts. First-round RT-PCR of the TCR CDR3 relied on the HTBI primer set. TCRdb processed the multiplex PCR reads anew with MiXCR; each CDR3 protein has one entry. This sample has roughly 740,000 distinct CDR3 sequences; around 15% occur once, and the top ten carry around 7.7%. Findings and limits, study-wide: Most thyroid clonotypes expanded above 0.001 were also detected in blood.

Researchers barred patients who had uncontrolled infection, other autoimmune disease, pregnancy or lactation. Orbital computed tomography and thyroid ultrasound, together with serum TRAb and thyroxine and clinical symptoms, were used for diagnoses. Sample: blood. This clonotype was sampled from a man aged 18 to 30 with Graves' hyperthyroidism. The chain uses TRBV6-1 and TRBJ1-2, with TRBD1 matching over 8 bases. The DNA of the CDR3 is TGTGCCAGCCGATGGACAGGGACCTATGGCTACACCTTC. Amino acids: CASRWTGTYGYTF.